What follows are 30 T cell receptor beta chains derived from one specimen sequenced in a study of CD8 T cells in Susac syndrome. The RNA, about 0.45 to 1 ug, was put through reverse transcription using random hexamers. Each CDR3 protein gets one entry after TCRdb re-called the immunoSEQ multiplex PCR reads with MiXCR. The table records a few hundred thousand distinct CDR3 sequences, roughly 85% of them present only once. The sample taken for sequencing was CD8+ T cells from PBMCs. These receptors were obtained from a human donor with multiple sclerosis.

The V call is TRBV19, the J call TRBJ2-2; D possibly uses TRBD1 or TRBD2 (5 bases each). The CDR3 covers 14 residues. From germline, CDR1 is LNHDA and CDR2 SQIVND (reference sequence). Trimming pared 5 bases from V and 0 bases from J, leaving 7 bases between. The CDR3 DNA is TGTGCCAGTAGTTGGGGACCGAACACCGGGGAGCTGTTTTTT. The encoded protein is CASSWGPNTGELFF.

A few counts support this clonotype. The chain recombines TRBV4-1 with TRBJ2-7; 10 nucleotides align to TRBD2. Germline loops: CDR1 MGHRA, CDR2 YSYEKL. V lost 6 bases and J lost 7; bases outside the gene matches: 9. The length of the CDR3 is 14 residues. The CDR3 is CASSGTSGTGEQYF. The CDR3, as DNA: TGCGCCAGCAGTGGTACTAGCGGGACGGGGGAGCAGTACTTC.

This clonotype was counted a few times. The rearrangement links TRBV2 to TRBJ2-7; 7 bases fit TRBD1. V gave up 6 bases and J gave up 0 bases; unmatched junction bases: 5. The CDR3 length is 14 residues. The germline gives CDR1 SNHLY, CDR2 FYNNEI. The CDR3, as DNA: TGTGCCAGCAGCGGACAGGCCCCCTCCTACGAGCAGTACTTC. Protein product: CASSGQAPSYEQYF. The full variable domain, its missing parts supplied by reference TRBV2 and TRBJ2-7, is EPEVTQTPSHQVTQMGQEVILRCVPISNHLYFYWYRQILGQKVEFLVSFYNNEISEKSEIFDDQFSVERPDGSNFTLKIRSTKLEDSAMYFCASSGQAPSYEQYFGPGTRLTVT.

The rearrangement uses TRBV4-1 and TRBJ2-7, with 7 nucleotides matching TRBD2. Unmatched junction bases numbered 8, after V lost 0 bases and J lost 3 bases. This CDR3 comprises 16 residues. CDR1 is MGHRA, CDR2 YSYEKL, per germline. The CDR3 reads CASSQESASGYYEQYF. The CDR3, as DNA: TGCGCCAGCAGCCAAGAGTCCGCTAGCGGCTACTACGAGCAGTACTTC.

The genes are TRBV9 and TRBJ2-2; 7 bases are shared with TRBD2. The germline V gene has CDR1 SGDLS and CDR2 YYNGEE. With 1 base clipped from V and 3 bases from J, the junction kept 9 bases outside the gene matches. CDR3 length: 17 amino acids. CDR3 residues: CASSVNRLREYTGELFF. In DNA, the CDR3 is TGTGCCAGCAGCGTAAATCGATTGCGGGAGTACACCGGGGAGCTGTTTTTT.

V gene TRBV20-1 combines with J gene TRBJ2-1; D is ambiguous. This CDR3 is built from 15 residues. Trimming shortened V by 0 bases and J by 3 bases, and 12 bases separated the two germline ends. The germline CDR1 and CDR2 sequences are DFQATT and SNEGSKA (reference sequence). CDR3 in DNA: TGCAGTGCTAGAGAACTTCAAAGCCTCTACAATGAGCAGTTCTTC. Protein product: CSARELQSLYNEQFF.

The chain links TRBV7-9 to TRBJ1-2; TRBD1 is a possible D gene (5 bases). The CDR3 loop spans 14 amino acids. Per germline, CDR1 SEHNR and CDR2 FQNEAQ (reference sequence). Trimming shortened V by 4 bases and J by 6 bases, and 15 bases separated the two germline ends. The DNA of the CDR3 is TGTGCCAGCAGCTGGGACGGAGGTCCCAATGGCTACACCTTC. Its translation is CASSWDGGPNGYTF.

This chain uses TRBV4-1 with TRBJ1-2, with 8 bases that match TRBD1. Germline V gene lookup returns CDR1 MGHRA and CDR2 YSYEKL. V was clipped by 0 bases and J by 8 bases; unmatched bases: 8. The CDR3 spans 15 residues. For the CDR3, the DNA is TGCGCCAGCAGCCAAGATGGGCACCCAGGGGGCGGCTACACCTTC. This sequence encodes CASSQDGHPGGGYTF.

The V call is TRBV6-5, the J call TRBJ1-1; D unresolved. The germline V gene has CDR1 MNHEY and CDR2 SVGAGI. With 0 bases removed from V and 0 bases from J, the gap between germline ends came to 11 bases. This CDR3 has 16 amino acids. The CDR3 protein is CASSYSFSAMNTEAFF. The CDR3 DNA sequence: TGTGCCAGCAGTTACTCGTTCTCGGCTATGAACACTGAAGCTTTCTTT.

The chain uses TRBV27 and TRBJ1-1, with 7 bases aligning to TRBD1. The junction had 9 bases not matched to a gene; V was cut back by 4 bases and J by 4 bases. Germline V gene lookup returns CDR1 MNHEY and CDR2 SMNVEV (reference sequence). This CDR3 has 15 residues. The CDR3 loop reads CASSSTTGTVTEAFF. For the CDR3, the DNA is TGTGCCAGCAGTTCGACAACCGGGACAGTCACTGAAGCTTTCTTT.

CDR3 in DNA: TGTGCCAGCAGCCGTCCGGGACTAGCGGGAGATTACGAGCAGTACTTC. This gives the protein CASSRPGLAGDYEQYF. This rearrangement joins TRBV4-2 to TRBJ2-7; 14 nucleotides match TRBD2. The V gene's germline CDR1 is LGHNA and CDR2 YNFKEQ. The CDR3 consists of 16 residues. Trimming cost V 4 bases and J 4 bases; bases outside gene matches: 6.

V usage is TRBV9 and J usage is TRBJ2-4, with D hard to call. Trimming took off 0 bases at V and 6 bases at J, with 13 bases between the two ends. The CDR3 sequence is 15 residues long. The germline CDR1 and CDR2 sequences are SGDLS and YYNGEE. The chain's CDR3 is CASSVGHSMGNIQYF. The CDR3 coding sequence is TGTGCCAGCAGCGTAGGGCACTCAATGGGAAACATTCAGTACTTC.

This chain uses TRBV20-1 with TRBJ2-3; TRBD2 aligns across 9 bases. CDR3 length: 17 amino acids. CDR1 DFQATT and CDR2 SNEGSKA come from the germline V gene (reference sequence). The V segment lost 2 bases and the J segment 1 base; nucleotides outside the gene matches: 10. CDR3 DNA sequence: TGCAGTGCTAGACCCGACGACTGGACTAGCGGCACAGATACGCAGTATTTT. This sequence encodes CSARPDDWTSGTDTQYF.

The sample holds one count of this clonotype. The genes are TRBV5-1 and TRBJ2-1, with 7 bases aligning to TRBD2. Germline assignment: CDR1 SGHRS and CDR2 YFSETQ. Germline trimming cut 6 bases from V and 5 bases from J; bases unmatched to any gene: 11. The CDR3 is 15 amino acids. In nucleotides, the CDR3 is TGCGCCAGCACCCGGGAGCCCGCGGGGGACAATGAGCAGTTCTTC. It codes for CASTREPAGDNEQFF.

The chain is built from TRBV29-1 and TRBJ2-6; 8 bases are shared with TRBD1. V was pared by 3 bases and J by 0 bases, with 7 bases of the junction left unmatched. CDR3 length: 17 amino acids. Germline CDR1 is SQVTM and CDR2 is ANQGSEA. The chain's CDR3 is CSVEGQVTHSGANVLTF. The CDR3 DNA follows: TGCAGCGTTGAGGGACAGGTAACCCACTCTGGGGCCAACGTCCTGACTTTC.

The chain links TRBV20-1 to TRBJ2-1, with 9 bases identical to TRBD1. Germline-derived CDR1 and CDR2 are DFQATT and SNEGSKA (reference sequence). V lost 7 bases, J lost 5 bases, and 6 bases stayed unmatched. The CDR3 is 13 residues long. The CDR3 reads CSVPGQGNNEQFF. DNA for the CDR3: TGCAGTGTACCGGGACAGGGTAACAATGAGCAGTTCTTC.

The chain recombines TRBV28 with TRBJ2-6; D is perhaps TRBD1 (6 bases). CDR1 is MDHEN and CDR2 is SYDVKM in the germline V gene. Trimming took off 4 bases at V and 1 base at J, with 14 bases between the two ends. The length of the CDR3 is 17 residues. CDR3 residues: CASSWSQGWSGANVLTF. CDR3 nucleotide sequence: TGTGCCAGCAGTTGGTCCCAGGGGTGGTCTGGGGCCAACGTCCTGACTTTC. The full variable domain, in which reference TRBV28 and TRBJ2-6 provide the parts outside the CDR3, is DVKVTQSSRYLVKRTGEKVFLECVQDMDHENMFWYRQDPGLGLRLIYFSYDVKMKEKGDIPEGYSVSREKKERFSLILESASTNQTSMYLCASSWSQGWSGANVLTFGAGSRLTVL.

This chain uses TRBV9 with TRBJ2-1; 11 positions match TRBD2. Germline-derived CDR1 and CDR2 are SGDLS and YYNGEE. There are 17 residues in the CDR3. Germline trimming cut 0 bases from V and 7 bases from J; bases unmatched to any gene: 9. The CDR3 DNA sequence: TGTGCCAGCAGCGTAGCCCGGGTTAGCGGGAGGGTTAATGAGCAGTTCTTC. It translates to CASSVARVSGRVNEQFF.

V usage is TRBV24-1 and J usage is TRBJ2-5, with a weak D call TRBD1 (5 bases). Trimming took 4 bases from V and 1 from J, leaving 12 bases between them. The CDR3 consists of 15 residues. In germline, CDR1 is KGHDR, CDR2 SFDVKD. This CDR3 is CATSERQGSQETQYF. CDR3 bases: TGTGCCACCAGTGAGCGCCAGGGTTCCCAAGAGACCCAGTACTTC.

This rearrangement joins TRBV20-1 to TRBJ1-5, with D unclear. The V end was cut by 4 bases, the J end by 3 bases, with 19 bases between. CDR3 length equals 16 residues. CDR1 is DFQATT and CDR2 is SNEGSKA in the germline V gene (reference sequence). The CDR3 sequence: CSATAYPVRPNQPQHF. In DNA, the CDR3 is TGCAGTGCTACGGCCTACCCGGTCCGGCCCAATCAGCCCCAGCATTTT.

The rearrangement uses TRBV10-3 and TRBJ1-1; D may be TRBD1 (5 bases). This CDR3 has 16 amino acids. The germline V gene encodes CDR1 ENHRY and CDR2 SYGVKD. Trimming stripped 6 bases from V and 0 bases from J, with 17 bases between. CDR3 protein: CAIRRETAGLNTEAFF. DNA of the CDR3: TGTGCCATCAGGAGGGAGACAGCGGGCCTGAACACTGAAGCTTTCTTT.

The V and J genes are TRBV27 and TRBJ2-5; D is unclear. With 7 bases removed from V and 0 bases from J, the gap between germline ends came to 15 bases. The V gene's germline CDR1 is MNHEY and CDR2 SMNVEV (reference sequence). The CDR3 spans 15 residues. The CDR3 bases are TGTGCCAGCATGCGGCAGAAAAAGTACCAAGAGACCCAGTACTTC. This sequence encodes CASMRQKKYQETQYF.

A few counts support this clonotype. The chain is built from TRBV12-3 or TRBV12-4 and TRBJ1-5; D is undetermined. V lost 4 bases and J lost 0, with 4 bases in between. This CDR3 has 13 amino acids. CDR3 loop: CASSSNSNQPQHF. In nucleotides, the CDR3 is TGTGCCAGCAGTTCGAATAGCAATCAGCCCCAGCATTTT.

The V call is TRBV25-1, the J call TRBJ2-1; 9 bases align to TRBD1. With 8 bases clipped from V and 1 base from J, the junction kept 6 bases outside the gene matches. The CDR3 is made up of 15 amino acids. Germline CDR1 is MGHDK and CDR2 is SYGVNS. The CDR3 DNA sequence: TGTGCCAGCGGGGGACAGGGTTTGTCCTACAATGAGCAGTTCTTC. Amino acids: CASGGQGLSYNEQFF.

J is TRBJ1-4 and V is TRBV9; D remains unclear. Germline V gene lookup returns CDR1 SGDLS and CDR2 YYNGEE. The CDR3 is made up of 15 amino acids. V was trimmed by 0 bases and J by 0 bases, leaving 6 bases between them. The CDR3, as DNA: TGTGCCAGCAGCGTAGAGGAAGCAACTAATGAAAAACTGTTTTTT. It translates to CASSVEEATNEKLFF.

The chain uses TRBV29-1 and TRBJ2-3; TRBD2 aligns across 12 bases. The CDR3 loop spans 14 amino acids. The germline gives CDR1 SQVTM, CDR2 ANQGSEA. The chain's CDR3 is CSTSGRISTDTQYF. The CDR3 DNA reads TGCAGTACTAGCGGGAGGATTAGCACAGATACGCAGTATTTT.

The chain has TRBV19 and TRBJ2-7; TRBD1 aligns across 7 bases. V shed 1 base, J shed 5 bases, and the junction held 5 bases outside the gene matches. Germline values: CDR1 LNHDA, CDR2 SQIVND (reference sequence). This CDR3 is built from 14 residues. In nucleotides, the CDR3 is TGTGCCAGTAGTATAGCACAGGGGCGGCACGAGCAGTACTTC. It encodes CASSIAQGRHEQYF. The entire variable domain, with the rest obtained from reference TRBV19 and TRBJ2-7, is as follows: DGGITQSPKYLFRKEGQNVTLSCEQNLNHDAMYWYRQDPGQGLRLIYYSQIVNDFQKGDIAEGYSVSREKKESFPLTVTSAQKNPTAFYLCASSIAQGRHEQYFGPGTRLTVT.

The genes are TRBV9 and TRBJ2-1; no definite D call. This CDR3 spans 13 amino acids. With 0 bases removed from V and 7 bases from J, the gap between germline ends came to 8 bases. Germline lookup yields CDR1 SGDLS and CDR2 YYNGEE. CDR3 DNA sequence: TGTGCCAGCAGCGTAGGGTCCGCAAATGAGCAGTTCTTC. Its translation: CASSVGSANEQFF.

The CDR3 loop is CAISKRLAKVEQYF. CDR3 nucleotides: TGTGCCATCAGCAAAAGGCTAGCGAAGGTCGAGCAGTACTTC. This chain joins TRBV10-3 and TRBJ2-7, with D possibly matching TRBD2 (6 bases). Germline-derived CDR1 and CDR2 are ENHRY and SYGVKD. This CDR3 is 14 amino acids long. V was clipped by 6 bases and J by 6 bases, with 18 bases between them.

This clonotype was counted only a few times. The V gene is TRBV9, the J gene TRBJ2-7; D is possibly TRBD1 or TRBD2 (5 bases each). Between the trimmed V and J ends, which lost 7 bases and 4 bases, there was a span of 18 bases. The V gene's germline CDR1 is SGDLS and CDR2 YYNGEE. The CDR3 spans 14 residues. This chain's CDR3 is CASGEERGEYEQYF. In nucleotides, the CDR3 is TGTGCCAGCGGAGAGGAGAGGGGCGAGTACGAGCAGTACTTC.